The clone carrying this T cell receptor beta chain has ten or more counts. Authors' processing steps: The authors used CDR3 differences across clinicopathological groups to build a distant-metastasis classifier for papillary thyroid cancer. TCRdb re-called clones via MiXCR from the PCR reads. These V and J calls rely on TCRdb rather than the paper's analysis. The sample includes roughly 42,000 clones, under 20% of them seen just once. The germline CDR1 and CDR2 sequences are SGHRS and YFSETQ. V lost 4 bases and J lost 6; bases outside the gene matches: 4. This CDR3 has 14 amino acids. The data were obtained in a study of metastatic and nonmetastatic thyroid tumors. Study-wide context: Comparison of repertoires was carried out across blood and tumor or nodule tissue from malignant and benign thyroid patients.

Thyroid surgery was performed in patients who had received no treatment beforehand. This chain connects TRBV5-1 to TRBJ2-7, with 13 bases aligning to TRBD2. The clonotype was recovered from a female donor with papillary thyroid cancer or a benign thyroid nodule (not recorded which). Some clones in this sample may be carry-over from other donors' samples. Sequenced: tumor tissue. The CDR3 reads CASSPTSGRLEQYF. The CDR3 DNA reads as TGCGCCAGCAGCCCGACTAGCGGGAGGCTCGAGCAGTACTTC.